The T cell receptor beta chain described here comes from a study of blood T cell repertoires in COVID-19. About the research overall: Researchers got acute and convalescent COVID-19 samples from the United States, Italy and Spain.

This clone was seen a few times. Repertoires were generated with immunoSEQ multiplex PCR, while TCRdb's copy carries only in-frame clones and drops some. This table holds 130,000 or so clones, 55% to 75% found once. Germline CDR1 reads KGHDR; CDR2 reads SFDVKD. This CDR3 has 16 amino acids. With V trimmed by 4 bases and J by 5 bases, 9 bases remained unmatched. The chain has TRBV24-1 and TRBJ2-5; 10 bases agree with TRBD1. This receptor was taken from a woman aged 70-85 years with acute or convalescent COVID-19. Sequencing was performed on peripheral blood. CDR3 DNA sequence: TGTGCCACCAGTGACCCCGGGACAGGGGCTCGTGAGACCCAGTACTTC. This translates into CATSDPGTGARETQYF.